This T cell receptor beta chain was found in a study of blood T cell repertoires in COVID-19. The junction had 9 bases not matched to a gene; V was cut back by 1 base and J by 11 bases. Germline V lookup: CDR1 MNHEY, CDR2 SMNVEV (reference sequence). This CDR3 spans 16 amino acids. The table came from immunoSEQ multiplex PCR; TCRdb's copy has only in-frame clones and leaves some out. The sample includes about 100,000 clones, approximately 86% of them seen just once. Clinical history reported by participants formed the basis on which cohorts were assigned. The sequenced sample consisted of PBMCs or T cells enriched from blood (not recorded which). The clonotype originates from a woman in her forties or fifties who had recovered from COVID-19. The chain recombines TRBV27 with TRBJ1-6, with 9 bases matching TRBD1. CDR3 sequence reads: CASSLLGTGTVPPLHF. The CDR3, as DNA: TGTGCCAGCAGTTTATTGGGGACAGGGACTGTTCCACCCCTCCACTTT.